These 10 T cell receptor beta chains originate from one sample sequenced in a study of OX40 agonist ivuxolimab in advanced cancers. The library was prepared using the immunoSEQ multiplex PCR assay. TCRdb holds this immuneACCESS table with in-frame rearrangements only. Some clones are missing; in checked studies, unresolved V genes explain under half, and the rest has no known cause. Across this sample there are about 81,000 clones, with 85% to 95% seen only once. The top ten clonotypes cover 14% of the sample. Sequenced here: CD4+ or CD8+ T cells sorted from blood, sampled in a trial of the OX40 agonist ivuxolimab. The receptors come from an adult with an advanced solid tumor such as melanoma, head and neck, liver or kidney cancer.

The rearrangement links TRBV19 to TRBJ2-1; the match to TRBD1 covers 8 bases. Trimming cost V 4 bases and J 3 bases; bases outside gene matches: 5. This CDR3 region has 15 residues. The germline gives CDR1 LNHDA, CDR2 SQIVND (reference sequence). The DNA for the CDR3 is TGTGCCAGTAGTACCCCAGGGGGCCACTACAATGAGCAGTTCTTC. It yields the protein CASSTPGGHYNEQFF.

The chain uses TRBV15 and TRBJ2-7; 10 nucleotides match TRBD2. The CDR3 contains 13 residues. J lost 7 bases, V lost 9 bases, and 9 bases had no gene match. Germline lookup yields CDR1 LNHNV and CDR2 YYDKDF (reference sequence). The CDR3 region has the DNA TGTGCCACACTACTAGCGGGATCTTCTGAGCAGTACTTC. It codes for CATLLAGSSEQYF. The full variable domain, with the rest looked up from reference TRBV15 and TRBJ2-7, is DAMVIQNPRYQVTQFGKPVTLSCSQTLNHNVMYWYQQKSSQAPKLLFHYYDKDFNNEADTPDNFQSRRPNTSFCFLDIRSPGLGDTAMYLCATLLAGSSEQYFGPGTRLTVT.

The chain couples TRBV19 to TRBJ1-5; maybe TRBD1 (5 bases). This CDR3 spans 14 amino acids. Per the germline V gene, CDR1 is LNHDA and CDR2 is SQIVND (reference sequence). Between the trimmed V and J ends, which lost 6 bases and 4 bases, there was a span of 13 bases. The chain's CDR3 is CASRTEQGNQPQHF. In nucleotides, the CDR3 is TGTGCCAGTAGGACCGAGCAGGGAAATCAGCCCCAGCATTTT.

This chain uses TRBV5-4 with TRBJ1-4; D is perhaps TRBD1 (5 bases). The V gene lost 5 bases and the J gene lost 8 bases, with 16 bases spanning the gap. Germline values: CDR1 SGHNT, CDR2 YYREEE (reference sequence). This CDR3 comprises 14 residues. The CDR3 DNA is TGTGCCAGCAGTGGTTTGGGGGTTGGGGAAAAACTGTTTTTT. This translates into CASSGLGVGEKLFF.

This chain joins TRBV27 and TRBJ1-2; 12 positions match TRBD1. Germline V lookup: CDR1 MNHEY, CDR2 SMNVEV (reference sequence). Trimming at V came to 5 bases and at J to 4 bases, leaving 5 bases not matched to a gene. CDR3 length: 15 residues. CDR3 loop: CASSARDRGLYGYTF. The DNA for the CDR3 is TGTGCCAGCAGTGCCAGGGACAGGGGGCTCTATGGCTACACCTTC.

V gene TRBV5-4 combines with J gene TRBJ2-7; D may match TRBD1 or TRBD2 (6 bases each). V was trimmed by 4 bases and J by 1 base, leaving 15 bases between them. The length of the CDR3 is 15 residues. Germline V gene lookup returns CDR1 SGHNT and CDR2 YYREEE (reference sequence). CDR3 in amino acids: CASSPEGGDSYEQYF. CDR3 bases: TGTGCCAGCAGCCCGGAGGGGGGTGATTCCTACGAGCAGTACTTC. Full variable domain (outside the CDR3, taken from reference TRBV5-4 and TRBJ2-7): ETGVTQSPTHLIKTRGQQVTLRCSSQSGHNTVSWYQQALGQGPQFIFQYYREEENGRGNFPPRFSGLQFPNYSSELNVNALELDDSALYLCASSPEGGDSYEQYFGPGTRLTVT.

The chain combines TRBV15 with TRBJ2-7, with 12 bases fitting TRBD1. Germline trimming cut 3 bases from V and 5 bases from J; bases unmatched to any gene: 14. From germline, CDR1 is LNHNV and CDR2 YYDKDF (reference sequence). This CDR3 spans 18 amino acids. DNA for the CDR3: TGTGCCACCAGCAGTTCCGGGACAGGGGGCGCGGGTAGGAACGAGCAGTACTTC. As protein: CATSSSGTGGAGRNEQYF.

The chain couples TRBV5-6 to TRBJ2-3; 7 nucleotides match TRBD2. The CDR3 consists of 13 residues. In germline, CDR1 is SGHDT, CDR2 YYEEEE. V gave up 4 bases and J gave up 4 bases; unmatched junction bases: 3. This chain's CDR3 is CASSPTSADTQYF. The CDR3, as DNA: TGTGCCAGCAGCCCTACTAGCGCAGATACGCAGTATTTT.

This chain connects TRBV10-2 to TRBJ2-7; 8 bases match TRBD1. CDR3 length: 14 amino acids. V lost 7 bases to trimming and J lost 3 bases; unmatched junction nucleotides: 8. CDR1 is WSHSY, CDR2 SAAADI, per germline. Here the CDR3 DNA reads TGCGCCAGCAAAGAGGGGACAGGTCACTACGAGCAGTACTTC. Amino acid sequence: CASKEGTGHYEQYF.

V and J are TRBV7-6 and TRBJ2-3, with TRBD1 matching 8 bases. Germline CDR1 SGHVS, CDR2 FNYEAQ. V lost 5 bases, J lost 3 bases, and 7 bases stayed unmatched. The CDR3 contains 15 residues. The CDR3 DNA reads as TGTGCCAGCAGCCCGCAGGGGGCGAGTACAGATACGCAGTATTTT. Amino acid sequence: CASSPQGASTDTQYF. Variable domain in full (rest from reference TRBV7-6 and TRBJ2-3): GAGVSQSPRYKVTKRGQDVALRCDPISGHVSLYWYRQALGQGPEFLTYFNYEAQQDKSGLPNDRFSAERPEGSISTLTIQRTEQRDSAMYRCASSPQGASTDTQYFGPGTRLTVL.